This T cell receptor (beta chain) is from a study of shared clonotypes between healthy human individuals (dated by TCRdb to 2020 to 2022). In the study overall: The cohort comprised a couple of women and a few men aged 18 to 49 years. Leukapheresis yielded between about 0.85 and 10 billion PBMCs per donor. Blood TCR repertoires of several healthy adults were deeply sequenced to estimate repertoire size and the extent of clonotype sharing between individuals. For each donor, three plates each were used for CD4 naive and CD4 memory, two plates were used for CD8 naive, and one plate was used for CD8 memory. To increase sequencing depth and limit assay-specific biases, different laboratories used diverse techniques to prepare libraries and sequence TCR repertoires.

Using the deep immunoSEQ assay, multiplex PCR amplified TCR CDR3 regions from genomic DNA. Extracted genomic DNA from each cell subset was spread evenly across all wells of several immunoSEQ 96-well plates, with each plate serving as a replicate. For sorted subsets, each replicate PCR was loaded with about 200 ng genomic DNA, equivalent to 25,000 to 35,000 T cell genomes. The purified libraries were quantified using a Qubit 3.0 fluorometer, sized with a Bioanalyzer 2100, and then quantified again using the KAPA Library Quantification kit. A separate single-read 150-cycle Illumina NextSeq 550 flow cell was used to sequence each immunoSEQ 96-well plate. Per the source publication's procedure: Because only junctional sequences without quality scores were contained in the immunoSEQ output, filtering matching that applied to full-length reads could not be performed. Sequences were annotated with PyIR, a Python wrapper for IgBLAST v1.9, using IMGT germline references to assign V/J genes and CDR3. Reads were filtered out if the reads had weak V/J assignments (E-value above 1e-6), no CDR3, stop codons, out-of-frame junctions, or ambiguous translated residues. V3J clonotypes were defined by identical inferred V gene, J gene, and CDR3 amino acid sequence. Percentage overlap between repertoires was calculated by dividing the number of shared unique clonotypes by the size of the smaller repertoire. Richness of each repertoire was evaluated using RTK rarefaction, the Chao1 estimator, and Recon v2.1 estimates of unobserved clonotypes. For all TCRbeta clonotypes obtained by the gDNA method from four donors, generation probabilities were computed with OLGA. Held by TCRdb, this immuneACCESS table contains in-frame sequences only and omits some clones. Under half of the omission traces to an unresolved V gene where checked; the cause of the rest is unknown. V, J and clone size reflect that table, while D and trimming were determined from the DNA. This sample comprises about 2,500,000 clones, just over 90% of them detected only once. Over 0.12% of the sample is in the top ten clones.

The donors were healthy, HIV-negative adults with no recently reported acute infections or vaccinations. Every donor was a Caucasian adult living in Nashville, Tennessee, USA. Magnetic negative selection was used to enrich CD4+ T cells, after which naive cells were positively selected on CD45RA and the negative fraction became the memory subset. After blood collection by leukapheresis, PBMCs were isolated using Ficoll-Histopaque density gradient centrifugation and then cryopreserved in the vapor phase of liquid nitrogen. Analytical flow cytometry was used to check the purity and quantity of every magnetically sorted T cell population. From each sorted fraction, genomic DNA was isolated and quantified by UV absorbance on a Nanodrop 2000c. The trim is 4 bases for V and 2 bases for J, with a gap of 15 bases between the germline ends. The CDR3 covers 15 residues, taking in both the cysteine and the phenylalanine. Only CDR3 DNA remains: 45 bases, in frame from the first base. The CDR1 and CDR2 encoded by the germline V gene are SGHAT and FQNNGV.

Results and caveats for the whole study, not just this receptor: Naive subsets generally had larger estimated clonotype richness than memory subsets did. Compared with non-shared clonotypes, clonotypes shared by all four sorted-subset donors had higher generation probabilities. When a handful of donors were compared, the shared fraction of clonotypes was around 5% for naive CD4, 3.5% to 4% for naive CD8, more than 2% for memory CD4, and approximately 0.4% for memory CD8. Pairwise subsampling indicated that sequencing depth was expected to affect the degree of clonotype sharing among donors. Even with the large sequencing depth, rarefaction of the sorted-subset datasets indicated that sequencing was incomplete. Sampling was restricted to blood, and TCR repertoires in tissues likely differ from the TCR repertoires found in blood. The genetic and exposure-history diversity represented was limited by the small number of donors.

A note on this clone: This receptor's antigen is unknown. Base qualities are not provided; no much larger clone lies one nucleotide away.

The receptor was derived from a man in his late teens or twenties in good health. The sequenced sample consisted of naive CD4+ T cells sorted from blood. The cell subset or site label, as the study defines it: CD45RA+ positively selected. This receptor chain uses TRBV11-2 and TRBJ2-7; matching of 6 bases hints at TRBD1 as the D gene. The CDR3 region has the sequence CASSSPYRDAYEQYF. The DNA reads as follows: TGTGCCAGCAGCTCCCCGTACAGGGACGCCTACGAGCAGTACTTC.